A selection of T cell receptor beta chains follows, all from one sample in a study of T cells in Graves' hyperthyroidism and ophthalmopathy. TCRdb itself ran the multiplex PCR reads through MiXCR, one entry per CDR3 protein. Of 490,000 or so distinct CDR3 sequences in the sample, 40% to 50% were seen once. Sample: peripheral blood or thyroid tissue (not recorded which). These receptors were taken from an adult woman with Graves' disease, either hyperthyroidism or ophthalmopathy (not recorded which). Both conserved end residues are part of each CDR3. The D gene is left open where the match is weak. The size entry is marked missing in some rows and otherwise reads once, few, many or a size class.

>NA|TRBJ2-6|NA|TRBV19
TGTGCCAGTAGTACGACACAGTTC
CASSTTQF
>NA|TRBJ2-7|few|TRBV4-3
TGCGCCAGCAGCCAAGACGAGCGCCACACCTACGAGCAGTACTTC
CASSQDERHTYEQYF
>NA|TRBJ1-2|NA|TRBV19
TGTGCCAGCAGCTTGGGGAAATCTGGCTACACCTTC
CASSLGKSGYTF
>TRBD1|TRBJ2-6|NA|TRBV7-9
TGTGCCAGCAGTCGTGGACAGGTCGGACCTGCTGGGGCCAACGTCCTGACTTTC
CASSRGQVGPAGANVLTF
>NA|TRBJ1-6|many|TRBV6-1
TGTGCCAGTGTTTTAGAGAGCTCCTATAATTCACCCCTCCACTTT
CASVLESSYNSPLHF
>NA|TRBJ1-5|NA|TRBV2
TGTGCCAGCGTAAGCAATCAGCCCCAGCATTTT
CASVSNQPQHF
>TRBD1|TRBJ2-6|NA|TRBV10-3
TGTGCCATCAGTCCGGGACAGGGGTCTGGGGCCAACGTCCTGACTTTC
CAISPGQGSGANVLTF
>TRBD1|TRBJ2-5|NA|TRBV4-1
TGCGCCAGCAAGGAGACAGGGTTC
CASKETGF
>NA|TRBJ1-4|NA|TRBV2
TGTGCCAGCAGTAGTACGTCCGATGAAAAACTGTTTTTT
CASSSTSDEKLFF
>NA|TRBJ1-3|many|TRBV12-3/TRBV12-4
TGTGCCAGCAACAGCAGGGGTAGAATCTCTGGAAACACCATATATTTT
CASNSRGRISGNTIYF
>NA|TRBJ2-7|few|TRBV7-2
TGTGCCAGCAGAAACGCAGGTCTCGGCGAGCAGTACTTC
CASRNAGLGEQYF
>TRBD1|TRBJ1-6|NA|TRBV20-1
TGCAGTGCTTACGGGACAGGGGATCAGCCCCTCCACTTT
CSAYGTGDQPLHF
>NA|TRBJ1-1|many|TRBV2
TGTGCCAGCAGCGGGGGGCCGGGTACTGAAGCTTTCTTT
CASSGGPGTEAFF
>NA|TRBJ1-5|NA|TRBV5-1
TGCGCCAGCAGCTTGAGGAGGCGGGAGACCCAGCATTTT
CASSLRRRETQHF
>NA|TRBJ1-1|many|TRBV29-1
TGCAGCGTTGAAGGCGTCCACGGGGTCAGGATTGAAGCTTTCTTT
CSVEGVHGVRIEAFF
>TRBD1|TRBJ1-6|NA|TRBV19
TGTGCCAGTAGTGACGCCGGGACAGTAGATTCACCCCTCCACTTT
CASSDAGTVDSPLHF
>NA|TRBJ1-4|many|TRBV24-1
TGTGCCACCAGTGGGGGAGCTAATGAAAAACTGTTTTTT
CATSGGANEKLFF
>NA|TRBJ1-2|few|TRBV11-2
TGTGCCAGCAGTCCCGGGCCACAACGCGGTGGCTACACCTTC
CASSPGPQRGGYTF
>NA|TRBJ1-5|few|TRBV20-1
TGCAGTGCTGCCACCTGGGAGGAGAATCAGCCCCAGCATTTT
CSAATWEENQPQHF
>NA|TRBJ1-4|NA|TRBV7-9
TGTGCCAGCACCTCGACAGACCTTAATGAAAAACTGTTTTTT
CASTSTDLNEKLFF
>NA|TRBJ1-1|NA|TRBV2
TGTGCCAGCAATACAGTCGGGAACACTGAAGCTTTCTTT
CASNTVGNTEAFF
>NA|TRBJ1-5|NA|TRBV15
TGTGCCACCAGAAATCAGCCCCAGCATTTT
CATRNQPQHF
>TRBD2|TRBJ2-5|NA|TRBV19
TGTGCCAGCAGACCCCTGACTAGCGGGAGTCAAGAGACCCAGTACTTC
CASRPLTSGSQETQYF
>NA|TRBJ1-5|NA|TRBV5-5
TGTGCCAGCAGCTACAGACAGGGCAATCAGCCCCAGCATTTT
CASSYRQGNQPQHF
>NA|TRBJ2-7|NA|TRBV29-1
TGCAGCGTGGCCACCCCGGGAACAGTGTACGAGCAGTACTTC
CSVATPGTVYEQYF